Shown below are 10 T cell receptor beta chains from a single sample sequenced in a study of shared clonotypes between healthy human individuals. Assay: immunoSEQ multiplex PCR; the TCRdb copy retains only in-frame clones and omits some. The profile shows some 2 million clones, roughly 96% of them singletons. What was sequenced was naive CD4+ T cells sorted from blood. Subset defined: CD45RA+ positively selected. All receptors derive from a man aged 18 to 30 in good health.

Comments on this clone: Other DNA sequences in this specimen translate into the identical CDR3. The chain has TRBV9 and TRBJ2-7; D is uncertain. The V gene lost 0 bases and the J gene lost 0 bases, with 7 bases spanning the gap. The CDR3 is made up of 14 amino acids. The germline V gene has CDR1 SGDLS and CDR2 YYNGEE. In DNA, the CDR3 is TGTGCCAGCAGCGTAGATGTAGGCTCCTACGAGCAGTACTTC. This sequence encodes CASSVDVGSYEQYF.

The chain links TRBV2 to TRBJ2-3; D is perhaps TRBD2 (6 bases). The CDR3 contains 16 residues. Trimming pared 3 bases from V and 3 bases from J, leaving 16 bases between. Germline V CDR1 and CDR2: SNHLY, FYNNEI. The CDR3, as DNA: TGTGCCAGCAGTGACTTAGCGGTGCTATGGACAGATACGCAGTATTTT. It is translated as CASSDLAVLWTDTQYF. The entire variable domain, with the rest obtained from reference TRBV2 and TRBJ2-3, is as follows: EPEVTQTPSHQVTQMGQEVILRCVPISNHLYFYWYRQILGQKVEFLVSFYNNEISEKSEIFDDQFSVERPDGSNFTLKIRSTKLEDSAMYFCASSDLAVLWTDTQYFGPGTRLTVL.

This chain links TRBV7-8 with TRBJ1-6, with D uncertain. The CDR3 has 13 residues. Germline CDR1 is SGHVS and CDR2 is FQNEAQ. V lost 0 bases, J lost 5 bases, and 2 bases lay in between. In DNA form, the CDR3 reads TGTGCCAGCAGCTTAGCGAATAATTCACCCCTCCACTTT. Encoded protein: CASSLANNSPLHF.

The chain has TRBV6-1 and TRBJ2-7; no clear D. Deletions cut 8 bases from V and 2 bases from J, with 13 bases between. Germline CDR1 is MNHNS and CDR2 is SASEGT. There are 13 residues in the CDR3. The CDR3 loop is CASGSPAAYEQYF. The CDR3 nucleotides are TGTGCCAGCGGGTCCCCCGCGGCCTACGAGCAGTACTTC.

The chain couples TRBV4-1 to TRBJ2-7; possible D gene TRBD1, 5 bases. There are 14 residues in the CDR3. Germline V gives CDR1 MGHRA, CDR2 YSYEKL. V lost 4 bases to trimming and J lost 2 bases, with 12 bases between them. The CDR3 is CASSLDTTTYEQYF. The CDR3 DNA reads TGCGCCAGCAGCCTGGACACTACAACCTACGAGCAGTACTTC.

The V call is TRBV6-1, the J call TRBJ1-1, with D perhaps TRBD1 (6 bases). Deletions cut 6 bases from V and 0 bases from J, with 8 bases between. The CDR3 extends over 13 amino acids. The germline V gene has CDR1 MNHNS and CDR2 SASEGT. The CDR3 here is CASRDSMNTEAFF. The CDR3 coding sequence is TGTGCCAGCAGGGACAGCATGAACACTGAAGCTTTCTTT.

The chain uses TRBV2 and TRBJ2-5; D gene ambiguous. This CDR3 has 12 residues. Germline loops: CDR1 SNHLY, CDR2 FYNNEI. Trimming removed 10 bases at V and 1 base at J, with 10 bases between. As DNA, the CDR3 is TGTGCCACTTCCTGGGCCCAAGAGACCCAGTACTTC. Protein: CATSWAQETQYF.

This chain links TRBV7-6 with TRBJ2-7; D is perhaps TRBD1 (5 bases). Germline CDR1 reads SGHVS; CDR2 reads FNYEAQ. The CDR3 spans 16 residues. Trimming cost V 2 bases and J 2 bases, with 16 bases left between them. The CDR3 sequence: CASSLLRTTSTYEQYF. CDR3 DNA sequence: TGTGCCAGCAGCTTACTAAGGACAACCTCTACCTACGAGCAGTACTTC.

V is TRBV29-1 and J is TRBJ2-2, with D maybe TRBD1 (5 bases). Trimming took off 7 bases at V and 0 bases at J, with 12 bases between the two ends. The CDR3 covers 14 residues. The germline V gene has CDR1 SQVTM and CDR2 ANQGSEA. CDR3 DNA sequence: TGCAGCGGGGGCCTCACTGCGAACACCGGGGAGCTGTTTTTT. The encoded protein is CSGGLTANTGELFF.

As to this clone: With a much larger clone just one base away, this may be a read error. This CDR3 is also generated by other DNA sequences in the sample. This sequence joins TRBV7-2 and TRBJ1-5; D remains ambiguous. The V gene's germline CDR1 is SGHTA and CDR2 FQGNSA. Deletions cut 2 bases from V and 6 bases from J, with 5 bases between. The CDR3 consists of 12 residues. Written as DNA, the CDR3 is TGTGCCAGCAGCTTATTGGGTCAGCCCCAGCATTTT. Its translation is CASSLLGQPQHF.